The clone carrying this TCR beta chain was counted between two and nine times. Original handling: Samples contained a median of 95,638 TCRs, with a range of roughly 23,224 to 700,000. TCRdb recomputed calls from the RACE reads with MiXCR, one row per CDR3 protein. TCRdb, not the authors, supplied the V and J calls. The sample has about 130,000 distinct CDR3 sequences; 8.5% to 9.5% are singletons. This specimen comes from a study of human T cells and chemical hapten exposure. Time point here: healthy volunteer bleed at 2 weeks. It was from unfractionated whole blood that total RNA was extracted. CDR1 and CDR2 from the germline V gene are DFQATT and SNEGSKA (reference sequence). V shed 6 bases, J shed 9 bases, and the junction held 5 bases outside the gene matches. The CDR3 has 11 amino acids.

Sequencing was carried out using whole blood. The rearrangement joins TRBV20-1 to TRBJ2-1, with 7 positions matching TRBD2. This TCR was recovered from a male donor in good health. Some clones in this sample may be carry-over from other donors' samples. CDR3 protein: CSAKAGIEQFF. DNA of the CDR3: TGCAGTGCAAAAGCGGGAATTGAGCAGTTCTTC.